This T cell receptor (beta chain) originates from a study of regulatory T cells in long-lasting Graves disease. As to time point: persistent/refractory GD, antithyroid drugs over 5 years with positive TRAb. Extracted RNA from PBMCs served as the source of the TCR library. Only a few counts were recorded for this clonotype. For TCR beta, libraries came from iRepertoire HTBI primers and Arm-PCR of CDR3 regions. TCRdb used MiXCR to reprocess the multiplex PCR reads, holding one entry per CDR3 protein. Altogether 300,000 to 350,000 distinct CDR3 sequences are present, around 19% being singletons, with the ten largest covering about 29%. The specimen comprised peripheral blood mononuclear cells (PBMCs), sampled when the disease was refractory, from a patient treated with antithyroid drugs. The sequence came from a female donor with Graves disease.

CDR3 sequence reads: CASSQDGSGRQTQYF. CDR3 DNA: TGCGCCAGCAGCCAAGATGGGAGCGGGCGCCAGACCCAGTACTTC. V and J are TRBV4-1 and TRBJ2-5, with a possible D match to TRBD2 (6 bases). Germline CDR1 reads MGHRA; CDR2 reads YSYEKL. The CDR3 is 15 residues long. Trimming shortened V by 0 bases and J by 6 bases, and 14 bases separated the two germline ends.